This paragraph covers one T cell receptor beta chain sequence. In the authors' methods: Estimation of nucleated cell counts was performed using reference gene primer amplification. Sequencing was performed with immunoSEQ multiplex PCR; in TCRdb, only in-frame clones are kept and a portion is missing. From that table come the V and J calls and clone size; the DNA was used to work out D and trimming. The top ten clones hold about 1.8% of a sample with under 350,000 clones, approximately 91% of them seen once. The data stem from a study of blood T cell repertoires in COVID-19. The overall study: Some COVID-19 samples were acute and others convalescent; all came from the United States, Italy and Spain. Sources were T cells, B-cell-depleted T cells, or PBMCs; the material itself was cDNA or gDNA.

CDR1 and CDR2 from the germline V gene are KGHSH and LQKENI. The ends lost 3 bases at V and 0 bases at J; junction bases unmatched: 5. CDR3 length equals 18 residues. Grouping used clinical history reported by participants in a survey and questionnaire. This chain joins TRBV18 and TRBJ2-6; 10 nucleotides align to TRBD1. The specimen sequenced was PBMCs or T cells enriched from blood (not recorded which). The receptor comes from a woman aged 40 to 55 who had recovered from COVID-19. CDR3 amino acids: CASSPGQGGSSGANVLTF. The CDR3 coding sequence is TGTGCCAGCTCACCCGGACAGGGGGGTTCCTCTGGGGCCAACGTCCTGACTTTC.